This T cell receptor beta chain was sequenced in a study of regulatory T cells in long-lasting Graves disease. Sample time point: persistent/refractory GD, antithyroid drugs over 5 years with positive TRAb. RNA extracted from PBMCs served as the sequencing template. A blood draw put around 9 milliliters of peripheral blood into EDTA tubes. This clonotype has ten or more counts. Antigen specificity is unknown. Study conclusions and caveats: Persistent patients had more shared public clonotypes (2,741) than new patients (about 920). Less diverse TCR repertoires were seen in persistent Graves' patients than in newly diagnosed ones.

The authors built TCR beta libraries using iRepertoire HTBI primers and Arm-PCR of CDR3 regions. TCRdb redid the calling of the multiplex PCR reads with MiXCR, one entry per CDR3 protein. The table shows approximately 360,000 distinct CDR3 sequences, with 20% to 25% occurring only once. The material was peripheral blood mononuclear cells (PBMCs), obtained when the disease was refractory, from a patient treated with antithyroid drugs. This TCR derives from a woman aged 40 to 55 with Graves disease.

The CDR3 DNA reads TGTGCCAGCAGTGACGCCAGGAGATACGAGCAGTACTTC. It translates to CASSDARRYEQYF. The V call is TRBV2, the J call TRBJ2-7; D gene unclear. Trimming shortened V by 3 bases and J by 4 bases, and 10 bases separated the two germline ends. This CDR3 has 13 amino acids. In germline, CDR1 is SNHLY, CDR2 FYNNEI.